The 31 T cell receptor beta chains below all came from one sample that was sequenced in a study of blood T cell repertoires in COVID-19. Clones were sequenced by immunoSEQ multiplex PCR, and TCRdb holds only the in-frame ones, with some missing. The sample includes 260,000 or so clones, about 80% seen only once; the top ten take 8% to 9.5%. The sequencing input was peripheral blood. These TCRs come from a human donor in a cohort sampled during active COVID-19.

J is TRBJ2-7 and V is TRBV9, with 9 bases fitting TRBD2. J lost 3 bases, V lost 4 bases, and 8 bases had no gene match. The CDR3 covers 15 residues. Per germline, CDR1 SGDLS and CDR2 YYNGEE. CDR3 protein: CASSPGRLADYEQYF. Written as DNA, the CDR3 is TGTGCCAGCAGCCCGGGGAGACTAGCGGACTACGAGCAGTACTTC.

The chain couples TRBV11-2 to TRBJ1-1; D is perhaps TRBD1 (6 bases). The V gene's germline CDR1 is SGHAT and CDR2 FQNNGV. Trimming shortened V by 2 bases and J by 5 bases, and 15 bases separated the two germline ends. There are 15 residues in the CDR3. The CDR3 region is CASSLRRQGSTEAFF. CDR3 sequence (DNA): TGTGCCAGCAGCTTAAGGCGGCAGGGGTCGACTGAAGCTTTCTTT.

The V call is TRBV10-3, the J call TRBJ2-7, with 15 nucleotides matching TRBD2. CDR1 ENHRY and CDR2 SYGVKD come from the germline V gene. V trimming: 5 bases; J trimming: 3 bases; junction bases outside the gene matches: 8. There are 17 residues in the CDR3. CDR3 DNA sequence: TGTGCCATCAGTACGGGACTAGCGGGAGGCAGAGTCTACGAGCAGTACTTC. This encodes CAISTGLAGGRVYEQYF.

The rearrangement joins TRBV9 to TRBJ1-2, with TRBD1 as a possible D gene (5 bases). Trimming took 0 bases from V and 5 from J, leaving 8 bases between them. Germline V gene sequence: CDR1 SGDLS, CDR2 YYNGEE. The CDR3 runs to 13 residues. This CDR3 reads CASSVGRDYGYTF. The CDR3 region has the DNA TGTGCCAGCAGCGTAGGCAGGGATTATGGCTACACCTTC.

The rearrangement links TRBV9 to TRBJ2-1; a possible D gene is TRBD2 (5 bases). The CDR3 extends over 16 amino acids. V lost 0 bases and J lost 2, with 12 bases in between. From germline, CDR1 is SGDLS and CDR2 YYNGEE. The CDR3 nucleotides are TGTGCCAGCAGCGTAGACGCGGGTTGGGCCTACAATGAGCAGTTCTTC. Its translation is CASSVDAGWAYNEQFF.

V and J are TRBV7-9 and TRBJ2-3; 7 nucleotides agree with TRBD2. This CDR3 spans 14 amino acids. The germline V gene encodes CDR1 SEHNR and CDR2 FQNEAQ (reference sequence). The V gene end was trimmed by 2 bases and the J gene end by 6 bases; junction bases not matched to a gene: 5. CDR3 bases: TGTGCCAGCAGCTTACTTGGGACTACGGATACGCAGTATTTT. Translation: CASSLLGTTDTQYF.

This rearrangement joins TRBV5-1 to TRBJ2-7, with a possible D match to TRBD1 (6 bases). This CDR3 is 14 amino acids long. The V and J ends lost 1 base and 4 bases respectively, with 12 bases between them. Germline V CDR1 and CDR2: SGHRS, YFSETQ. The DNA of the CDR3 is TGCGCCAGCAGCTTGACAGGGTCGGCGTACGAGCAGTACTTC. Its protein product is CASSLTGSAYEQYF.

The chain joins TRBV15 to TRBJ2-1, with 7 bases lining up with TRBD1. The CDR3 covers 16 residues. The germline CDR1 and CDR2 sequences are LNHNV and YYDKDF (reference sequence). The J segment lost 7 bases and the V segment lost 2 bases, leaving 11 bases of the junction unmatched. The CDR3 is CATSRLGGVIGNEQFF. The DNA for the CDR3 is TGTGCCACCAGCAGATTAGGGGGCGTCATAGGGAATGAGCAGTTCTTC.

This clone came up a few times. The V call is TRBV3-1 (or the pseudogene TRBV3-2), the J call TRBJ2-7, with D tentatively TRBD2 (5 bases). The germline V gene has CDR1 LGHDT and CDR2 YNNKEL (reference sequence). Trimming removed 1 base from V and 6 bases from J, with 10 bases in between. CDR3 length: 13 amino acids. CDR3 loop: CASSQVYGGEQYF. The CDR3, as DNA: TGTGCCAGCAGCCAAGTCTACGGAGGCGAGCAGTACTTC.

The CDR3 loop reads CASSPPPLTNTEAFF. CDR3 in DNA: TGTGCCAGCTCACCACCCCCTCTAACCAACACTGAAGCTTTCTTT. V is TRBV18 and J is TRBJ1-1; D is unresolved. Trimming removed 0 bases at V and 2 bases at J, with 10 bases between. The length of the CDR3 is 15 residues. CDR1 KGHSH and CDR2 LQKENI come from the germline V gene. Complete variable domain (other parts from reference TRBV18 and TRBJ1-1): NAGVMQNPRHLVRRRGQEARLRCSPMKGHSHVYWYRQLPEEGLKFMVYLQKENIIDESGMPKERFSAEFPKEGPSILRIQQVVRGDSAAYFCASSPPPLTNTEAFFGQGTRLTVV.

The DNA of the CDR3 is TGTGCCAGCAGTTCAGGGACAGGGCGATCTGAGACTGAAGCTTTCTTT. Residues: CASSSGTGRSETEAFF. The chain carries TRBV28 and TRBJ1-1; 9 nucleotides align to TRBD1. The ends lost 4 bases at V and 5 bases at J; junction bases unmatched: 11. In germline, CDR1 is MDHEN, CDR2 SYDVKM. The CDR3 runs 16 residues.

This chain connects TRBV5-1 to TRBJ1-5; 10 nucleotides match TRBD1. Germline V CDR1 and CDR2: SGHRS, YFSETQ. The V and J ends lost 4 bases and 1 base, in that order; junction bases with no gene match: 5. This CDR3 contains 16 residues. CDR3 sequence reads: CASSPGQGGSNQPQHF. CDR3 in DNA: TGCGCCAGCAGCCCCGGACAGGGGGGAAGCAATCAGCCCCAGCATTTT.

The rearrangement links TRBV29-1 to TRBJ2-1; D uncertain. CDR3 length: 15 residues. The V and J ends lost 4 bases and 0 bases respectively, with 13 bases between them. Looked up from germline, CDR1 is SQVTM and CDR2 is ANQGSEA. This CDR3 reads CSVGMTSSSYNEQFF. Written as DNA, the CDR3 is TGCAGCGTTGGGATGACTTCGAGCTCCTACAATGAGCAGTTCTTC.

The rearrangement uses TRBV7-3 and TRBJ2-7, with 11 bases aligning to TRBD2. The V gene end was trimmed by 5 bases and the J gene end by 7 bases; junction bases not matched to a gene: 7. CDR1 is SGHTA and CDR2 is FQGTGA in the germline V gene. This CDR3 has 14 residues. CDR3 region: CASSPTSGRGEQYF. CDR3 DNA sequence: TGTGCCAGCAGCCCCACTAGCGGGAGAGGAGAGCAGTACTTC.

V is TRBV5-1 and J is TRBJ2-1, with 9 bases fitting TRBD2. The CDR3 is 17 residues long. Trimming at V came to 4 bases and at J to 10 bases, leaving 18 bases not matched to a gene. The germline V gene has CDR1 SGHRS and CDR2 YFSETQ. In DNA form, the CDR3 reads TGCGCCAGCAGCCCCACAGTTGATAGCGGGAGCCTCATCGAGCAGTTCTTC. As protein: CASSPTVDSGSLIEQFF. Full variable domain (outside the CDR3, taken from reference TRBV5-1 and TRBJ2-1): KAGVTQTPRYLIKTRGQQVTLSCSPISGHRSVSWYQQTPGQGLQFLFEYFSETQRNKGNFPGRFSGRQFSNSRSEMNVSTLELGDSALYLCASSPTVDSGSLIEQFFGPGTRLTVL.

This clone appeared a few times. The chain carries TRBV5-1 and TRBJ2-7; TRBD1 is a possible D gene (6 bases). V lost 0 bases to trimming and J lost 5 bases, with 18 bases between them. This CDR3 has 16 amino acids. The germline gives CDR1 SGHRS, CDR2 YFSETQ. The CDR3, as DNA: TGCGCCAGCAGCTTGGAATTGACAGGAGTTCGCAACGAGCAGTACTTC. Translation: CASSLELTGVRNEQYF.

The chain has TRBV6-2 or TRBV6-3 and TRBJ2-1; D uncertain. The ends were cut back, 5 bases at V and 0 bases at J, with 5 bases in the middle. The CDR3 has 13 amino acids. Germline V gene lookup returns CDR1 MNHEY and CDR2 SVGEGT. CDR3 loop: CASSPFSYNEQFF. DNA for the CDR3: TGTGCCAGCAGTCCATTCTCCTACAATGAGCAGTTCTTC.

V and J are TRBV7-2 and TRBJ2-1, with 8 bases that match TRBD2. CDR3 size: 16 residues. Trimming removed 3 bases from V and 8 bases from J; junction bases left unmatched: 12. Germline CDR1 is SGHTA and CDR2 is FQGNSA. DNA for the CDR3: TGTGCCAGCAGCTTTAAGCGGGAGTCGCTCAGGGATGAGCAGTTCTTC. It specifies CASSFKRESLRDEQFF.

The count of this clone is one. This chain joins TRBV6-5 and TRBJ2-6; maybe TRBD1 (6 bases). Germline CDR1 and CDR2: MNHEY and SVGAGI. CDR3 size: 15 residues. V was trimmed by 6 bases and J by 2 bases, leaving 11 bases between them. CDR3 coding DNA: TGTGCCAGCAGATCAACAGGGACTGGGGCCAACGTCCTGACTTTC. Protein sequence: CASRSTGTGANVLTF.

This clone has just one count. The chain recombines TRBV3-1 (or the pseudogene TRBV3-2) with TRBJ1-2; no definite D call. This CDR3 has 14 amino acids. V lost 1 base, J lost 7 bases, and 13 bases lay in between. Germline V gives CDR1 LGHDT, CDR2 YNNKEL (reference sequence). The CDR3 is CASSQGFGQLGYTF. CDR3 nucleotides: TGTGCCAGCAGCCAAGGTTTTGGGCAACTTGGCTACACCTTC.

This clone was detected once. The gene calls are TRBV5-1 and TRBJ2-7; 7 positions match TRBD2. The CDR3 contains 15 residues. Germline CDR1 is SGHRS and CDR2 is YFSETQ. With 0 bases clipped from V and 0 bases from J, the junction kept 3 bases outside the gene matches. CDR3 sequence (DNA): TGCGCCAGCAGCTTGGCTAGCGGCAGCTCCTACGAGCAGTACTTC. Protein sequence: CASSLASGSSYEQYF.

The chain employs TRBV12-5 and TRBJ1-5; TRBD1 matches 9 bases. From germline, CDR1 is LGHNT and CDR2 FRNRAP. V was clipped by 1 base and J by 7 bases; unmatched bases: 8. This CDR3 region has 16 residues. The CDR3 nucleotides read TGTGCTAGTGGTTTGGCCGGACAGGGGCCCGGGCAGCCCCAGCATTTT. Protein sequence: CASGLAGQGPGQPQHF. Combining the CDR3 with reference TRBV12-5 and TRBJ1-5 gives the whole variable domain DARVTQTPRHKVTEMGQEVTMRCQPILGHNTVFWYRQTMMQGLELLAYFRNRAPLDDSGMPKDRFSAEMPDATLATLKIQPSEPRDSAVYFCASGLAGQGPGQPQHFGDGTRLSIL.

The chain links TRBV15 to TRBJ2-3; no definite D call. The CDR3 is 13 residues long. From germline, CDR1 is LNHNV and CDR2 YYDKDF (reference sequence). The V gene lost 0 bases and the J gene lost 8 bases, with 9 bases spanning the gap. The CDR3 nucleotides read TGTGCCACCAGCAGAGATCGGGTGGGTACGCAGTATTTT. The encoded protein is CATSRDRVGTQYF.

The chain links TRBV10-3 to TRBJ1-5; D is ambiguous. V lost 4 bases to trimming and J lost 4 bases, with 8 bases between them. The CDR3 is made up of 13 amino acids. Germline V CDR1 and CDR2: ENHRY, SYGVKD. DNA for the CDR3: TGTGCCATCAGTGCGTCCGGGAATCAGCCCCAGCATTTT. It codes for CAISASGNQPQHF.

The V and J genes are TRBV27 and TRBJ1-3; 7 bases are shared with TRBD1. V trimming: 5 bases; J trimming: 1 base; junction bases outside the gene matches: 8. The CDR3 loop spans 16 amino acids. Germline loops: CDR1 MNHEY, CDR2 SMNVEV (reference sequence). CDR3 in DNA: TGTGCCAGCAGTCCCCGACAGGGTTGGTCTGGAAACACCATATATTTT. Translating it yields CASSPRQGWSGNTIYF.

This clone was observed a few times. The V call is TRBV4-2, the J call TRBJ1-3; the match to TRBD1 covers 7 bases. The V and J ends lost 2 bases and 1 base, in that order; junction bases with no gene match: 5. The CDR3 spans 16 residues. Germline V lookup: CDR1 LGHNA, CDR2 YNFKEQ. In DNA, the CDR3 is TGTGCCAGCAGCCAATCGACAGGGAGTTCTGGAAACACCATATATTTT. Translated: CASSQSTGSSGNTIYF.

The gene calls are TRBV7-6 and TRBJ1-3; perhaps TRBD1 as D (6 bases). The germline CDR1 and CDR2 sequences are SGHVS and FNYEAQ. The CDR3 consists of 16 residues. Deletions cut 5 bases from V and 0 bases from J, with 14 bases between. The CDR3 here is CASSPRDTLSGNTIYF. The CDR3 nucleotides read TGTGCCAGCAGCCCCCGGGACACTCTCTCTGGAAACACCATATATTTT.

The V and J genes are TRBV6-4 and TRBJ1-1, with 7 positions matching TRBD1. Trimming cost V 9 bases and J 2 bases; bases outside gene matches: 6. The CDR3 runs to 13 residues. Germline V gives CDR1 MRHNA, CDR2 SNTAGT. This CDR3 is CARQGPPNTEAFF. In DNA form, the CDR3 reads TGTGCCAGACAGGGGCCTCCTAACACTGAAGCTTTCTTT.

The table lists this clone with a count of one. The rearrangement uses TRBV5-1 and TRBJ2-2; D gene uncertain. The CDR3 is 14 amino acids. Germline V gene lookup returns CDR1 SGHRS and CDR2 YFSETQ. Trimming left V 0 bases short and J 2 bases short, with 5 bases between. Here the CDR3 reads CASSLELNTGELFF. The CDR3, as DNA: TGCGCCAGCAGCTTGGAGCTTAACACCGGGGAGCTGTTTTTT. The entire variable domain, with the rest obtained from reference TRBV5-1 and TRBJ2-2, is as follows: KAGVTQTPRYLIKTRGQQVTLSCSPISGHRSVSWYQQTPGQGLQFLFEYFSETQRNKGNFPGRFSGRQFSNSRSEMNVSTLELGDSALYLCASSLELNTGELFFGEGSRLTVL.

This clone has only one observation. The V gene is TRBV7-2, the J gene TRBJ2-2, with 12 bases matching TRBD1. The CDR3 contains 16 residues. Germline-derived CDR1 and CDR2 are SGHTA and FQGNSA. Trimming at V came to 4 bases and at J to 6 bases, leaving 6 bases not matched to a gene. The CDR3 sequence: CASSSWGTGGSGELFF. The CDR3 DNA is TGTGCCAGCAGCTCCTGGGGGACAGGGGGCTCCGGGGAGCTGTTTTTT.

The chain joins TRBV19 to TRBJ1-4; D remains ambiguous. CDR3 length: 14 amino acids. V lost 7 bases and J lost 7, with 16 bases in between. The germline CDR1 and CDR2 sequences are LNHDA and SQIVND (reference sequence). CDR3 amino acids: CASTYPGEGEKLFF. The DNA for the CDR3 is TGTGCCAGTACTTATCCCGGGGAAGGTGAAAAACTGTTTTTT.